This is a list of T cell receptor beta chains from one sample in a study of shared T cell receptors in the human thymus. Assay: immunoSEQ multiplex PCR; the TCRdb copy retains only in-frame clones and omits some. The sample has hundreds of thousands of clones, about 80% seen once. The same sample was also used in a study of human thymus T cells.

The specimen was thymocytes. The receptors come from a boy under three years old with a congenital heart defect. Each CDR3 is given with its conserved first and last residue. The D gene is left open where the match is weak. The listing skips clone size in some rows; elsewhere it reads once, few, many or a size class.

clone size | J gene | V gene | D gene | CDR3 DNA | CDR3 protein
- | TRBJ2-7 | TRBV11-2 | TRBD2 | TGTGCCAGCGTACCAGGTCGGGAGGGTGTGAACTCCTACGAGCAGTACTTC | CASVPGREGVNSYEQYF
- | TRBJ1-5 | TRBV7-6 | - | TGTGCCAGCAGCTTAAACCAGGGGTTGAGCAATCAGCCCCAGCATTTT | CASSLNQGLSNQPQHF
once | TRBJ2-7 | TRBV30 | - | TGTGCCTGGAGTGTACAGGGTTTTGGCGGGAGTCTCACCTACGAGCAGTACTTC | CAWSVQGFGGSLTYEQYF
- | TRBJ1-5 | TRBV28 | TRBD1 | TGTGCCAGCAGTTGGGACAGGGGGAGGGAGGGGGAAAGCAATCAGCCCCAGCATTTT | CASSWDRGREGESNQPQHF
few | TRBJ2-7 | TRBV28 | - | TGTGCCAGCAGTTTAGAGCGAGCTCCCTACGAGCAGTACTTC | CASSLERAPYEQYF
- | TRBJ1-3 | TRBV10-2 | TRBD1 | TGCGCCAGCACTAATACCCCGGGACAGGGCGCGCTTGGAAACACCATATATTTT | CASTNTPGQGALGNTIYF
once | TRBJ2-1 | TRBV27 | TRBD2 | TGTGCCAGCAGTTTAGTCCCGACAGGGGTTGGGACTAGCGCCCACAATGAGCAGTTCTTC | CASSLVPTGVGTSAHNEQFF
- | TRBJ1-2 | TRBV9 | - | TGTGCCAGCAGCGTAGAATCCTCGGCGCAGGAGGAGGGCTATGGCTACACCTTC | CASSVESSAQEEGYGYTF
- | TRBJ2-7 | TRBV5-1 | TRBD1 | TGCGCCAGCAGCCTCTCCGGGACAGGGACCTACGAGCAGTACTTC | CASSLSGTGTYEQYF
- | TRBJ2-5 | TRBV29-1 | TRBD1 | TGCAGCGTTACTGATCAGGGGGCGCGGGAGACCCAGTACTTC | CSVTDQGARETQYF
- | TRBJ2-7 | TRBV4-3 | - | TGCGCCAGCAGCCAAGGAAGGAGTACGTCCTACGAGCAGTACTTC | CASSQGRSTSYEQYF
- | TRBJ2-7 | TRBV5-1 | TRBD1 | TGCGCCAGCAGCACTGACAGGGAATCCTACGAGCAGTACTTC | CASSTDRESYEQYF
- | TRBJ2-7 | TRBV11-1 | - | TGTGCCAGCAGCTTTGACACGGCGGGATACGAGCAGTACTTC | CASSFDTAGYEQYF
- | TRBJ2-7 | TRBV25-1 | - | TGTGCCAGCAGTGAAAGTCTCCGACAGACGTACGAGCAGTACTTC | CASSESLRQTYEQYF
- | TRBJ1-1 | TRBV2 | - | TGTGCCAGCAGTGATTGGGGGGATGAAGCTTTCTTT | CASSDWGDEAFF
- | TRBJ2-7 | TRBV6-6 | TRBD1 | TGTGCCAGCAGAATCACAGGGGGGTCGAGGAACGAGCAGTACTTC | CASRITGGSRNEQYF
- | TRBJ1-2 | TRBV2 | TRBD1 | TGTGCCAGACTCGGGACAGACCATAACTATGGCTACACCTTC | CARLGTDHNYGYTF
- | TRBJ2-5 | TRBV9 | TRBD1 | TGTGCCAGCAGCGGTGGACAGGGGGCTTTGGAGACCCAGTACTTC | CASSGGQGALETQYF
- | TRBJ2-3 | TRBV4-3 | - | TGCGCCAGCAGCCGGACCGGGACTCTTGGGGATACGCAGTATTTT | CASSRTGTLGDTQYF
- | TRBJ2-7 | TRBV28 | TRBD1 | TGTGCCAGCAGTTGGGACAGAAACTACGAGCAGTACTTC | CASSWDRNYEQYF
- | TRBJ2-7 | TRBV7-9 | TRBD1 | TGTGCCAGCAGCTTAGCTGTGGGACAGGGATCCTACGAGCAGTACTTC | CASSLAVGQGSYEQYF
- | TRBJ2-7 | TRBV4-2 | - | TGTGCCAGCAGCCAAGATCTCGCGGAGAACGAGCAGTACTTC | CASSQDLAENEQYF
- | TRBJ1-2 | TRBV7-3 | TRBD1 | TGTGCCAGCGGCCGAGGCCGGACAGGGGAGGTCTATGGCTACACCTTC | CASGRGRTGEVYGYTF
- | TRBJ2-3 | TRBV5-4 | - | TGTGCCAGCAGCGACGGGGGTGCGCAGTATTTT | CASSDGGAQYF
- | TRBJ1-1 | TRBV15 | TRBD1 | TGTGCCACCAGCAGAGATCATCAATCGAGCCGGGACAGGGATCACACTGAAGCTTTCTTT | CATSRDHQSSRDRDHTEAFF
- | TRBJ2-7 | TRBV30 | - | TGTGCCTGGAGCCCGCCCCCCGGGGAGCAGTACTTC | CAWSPPPGEQYF
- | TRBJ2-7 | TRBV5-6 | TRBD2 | TGTGCCAGCAGCTTAGGTAGAGGACTAGCGCCCTACGAGCAGTACTTC | CASSLGRGLAPYEQYF